This T cell receptor (beta chain) was observed in a study of CD8+ T cells in alopecia areata. Study-wide context: Treated patients took oral tofacitinib at 5 to 10 mg twice daily.

Isolated RNA was reverse transcribed into cDNA used as the sequencing template. Only in-frame clones appear in the TCRdb table, and some are missing; sequencing was by immunoSEQ multiplex PCR. The sample contains some 100,000 clones, roughly two fifths of which appear only once. About this clone itself: Antigen: not known.

Findings and caveats of the study: Scalp lesions, especially in alopecia totalis/universalis, had higher clonality than normal scalp.

The CDR3 sequence is 12 residues long. V shed 7 bases and J shed 0 bases, with 9 bases lying between them. CDR1 SQVTM and CDR2 ANQGSEA come from the germline V gene. V is TRBV29-1 and J is TRBJ1-1; TRBD1 is a possible D gene (5 bases). Sequencing was performed on CD4+ T cells sorted from blood. The TCR originated in a human donor with alopecia areata. The CDR3 nucleotides read TGCAGCGGCGGGACGATGAACACTGAAGCTTTCTTT. It encodes CSGGTMNTEAFF.